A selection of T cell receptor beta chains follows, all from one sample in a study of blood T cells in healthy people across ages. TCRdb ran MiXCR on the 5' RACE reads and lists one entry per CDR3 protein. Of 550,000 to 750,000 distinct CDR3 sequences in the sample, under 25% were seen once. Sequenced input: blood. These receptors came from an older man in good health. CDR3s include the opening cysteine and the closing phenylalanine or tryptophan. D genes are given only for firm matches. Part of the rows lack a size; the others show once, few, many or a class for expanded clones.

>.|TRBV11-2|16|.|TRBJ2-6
TGTGCCAGCAGCTTTACCCCCAAATCTGGGGCCAACGTCCTGACTTTC
CASSFTPKSGANVLTF
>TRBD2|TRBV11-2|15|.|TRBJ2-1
TGTGCCAGCAGCCCGGGACTAACCACCTACAATGAGCAGTTCTTC
CASSPGLTTYNEQFF
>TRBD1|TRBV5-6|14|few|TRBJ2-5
TGTGCCAGCAGCACAGCAGGGGGCGCCGAGACCCAGTACTTC
CASSTAGGAETQYF
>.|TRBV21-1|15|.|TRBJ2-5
TGTGCCAGCAGCCGAGGAGGTACAGGGCTGGAGACCCAGTACTTC
CASSRGGTGLETQYF
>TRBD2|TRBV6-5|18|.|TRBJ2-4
TGTGCCAGCAGTTACTCCATCGGACTAGCGGGAGCTAAAAACATTCAGTACTTC
CASSYSIGLAGAKNIQYF
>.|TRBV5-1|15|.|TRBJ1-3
TGCGCCAGCAGCTTGAACAGTGGGAGTGGAAACACCATATATTTT
CASSLNSGSGNTIYF
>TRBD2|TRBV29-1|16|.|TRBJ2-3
TGCAGCGTTCGGGGCACTAGCGGGAGAAGCACAGATACGCAGTATTTT
CSVRGTSGRSTDTQYF
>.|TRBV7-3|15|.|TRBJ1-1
TGTGCCAGCAGCTTAACGGGGGGGCGCGGGACTGAAGCTTTCTTT
CASSLTGGRGTEAFF
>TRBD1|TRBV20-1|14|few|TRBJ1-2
TGCAGTGCTACCGTTACAGGGGGTAGCTATGGCTACACCTTC
CSATVTGGSYGYTF
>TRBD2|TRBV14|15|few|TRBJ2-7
TGTGCCAGCAGCCAATGGGTAGCGGGAGGCCACGAGCAGTACTTC
CASSQWVAGGHEQYF
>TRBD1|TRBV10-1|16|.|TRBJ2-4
TGCGCCAGCAGTGAGTCAAAACAGGGGGCCAAAAACATTCAGTACTTC
CASSESKQGAKNIQYF
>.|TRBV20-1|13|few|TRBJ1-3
TGCAGTGCTAGAGACCTGGTCGGAAACACCATATATTTT
CSARDLVGNTIYF
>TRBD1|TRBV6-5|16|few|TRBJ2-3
TGTGCCAGCAGATTACTCTCGACAGGGGGCGCAGATACGCAGTATTTT
CASRLLSTGGADTQYF
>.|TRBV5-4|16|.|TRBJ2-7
TGTGCCAGCAGCTTGGGGACGACTAGAGCGTCCTACGAGCAGTACTTC
CASSLGTTRASYEQYF
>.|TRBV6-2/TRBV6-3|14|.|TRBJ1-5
TGTGCCAGCAGTCTATTGGACAGTGGAAGGCCCCAGCATTTT
CASSLLDSGRPQHF
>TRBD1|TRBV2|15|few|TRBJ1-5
TGTGCCAGCAGTGAAATGGGACAGGGGAATCAGCCCCAGCATTTT
CASSEMGQGNQPQHF
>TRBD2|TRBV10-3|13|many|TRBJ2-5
TGTGCCATCAGTGACAGCGGGAGGGAGACCCAGTACTTC
CAISDSGRETQYF
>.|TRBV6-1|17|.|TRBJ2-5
TGTGCCAGCAGTGAACGTATGGAGGGACGGACTCAAGAGACCCAGTACTTC
CASSERMEGRTQETQYF
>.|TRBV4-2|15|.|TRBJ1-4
TGTGCCAGCAGCCAACACAGTGCAACTAATGAAAAACTGTTTTTT
CASSQHSATNEKLFF
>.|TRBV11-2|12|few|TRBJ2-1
TGTGCCAGCAGCTTAGCACCGGGACAGCAGTTCTTC
CASSLAPGQQFF
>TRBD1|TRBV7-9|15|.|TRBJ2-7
TGTGCCAGCAGCCCGACAGGGATAGGCTCCTACGAGCAGTACTTC
CASSPTGIGSYEQYF
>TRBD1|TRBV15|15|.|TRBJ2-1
TGTGCCACCAGCAGAGAGATGACAGGGCCGAATGAGCAGTTCTTC
CATSREMTGPNEQFF
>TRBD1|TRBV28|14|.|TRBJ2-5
TGTGCCAGCAGTATTGACAGGGTACAAGAGACCCAGTACTTC
CASSIDRVQETQYF
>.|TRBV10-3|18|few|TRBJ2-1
TGTACCATCAGTGATAGAGGGGGAGGGCGGGCCTCCTACAATGAGCAGTTCTTC
CTISDRGGGRASYNEQFF
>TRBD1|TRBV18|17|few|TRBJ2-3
TGTGCCAGCTCACCTGCTGGGATTGGACAGGGCACAGATACGCAGTATTTT
CASSPAGIGQGTDTQYF
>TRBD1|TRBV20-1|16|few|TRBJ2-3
TGCAGTGCTGGTGGTCCGGGACAGGGGGTCACAGATACGCAGTATTTT
CSAGGPGQGVTDTQYF
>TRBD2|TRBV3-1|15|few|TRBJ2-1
TGTGCCAGCAGCCAAGCTAGCGGGAGGTACCCTGAGCAGTTCTTC
CASSQASGRYPEQFF
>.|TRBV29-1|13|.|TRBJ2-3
TGCAGCGTTGAGACCTCTAGCACAGATACGCAGTATTTT
CSVETSSTDTQYF
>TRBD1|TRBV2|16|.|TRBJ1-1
TGTGCCAGCAGTGAATGGGGACAGGGGACGAACACTGAAGCTTTCTTT
CASSEWGQGTNTEAFF
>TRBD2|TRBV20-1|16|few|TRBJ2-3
TGCAGTGCTAGAGACTCAACCGGGACTAGCGGGAGTGCGCAGTATTTT
CSARDSTGTSGSAQYF
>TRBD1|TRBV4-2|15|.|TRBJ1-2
TGTGCCAGCAGCCCGGGCCCATTACAGGGGTCCGGCTACACCTTC
CASSPGPLQGSGYTF
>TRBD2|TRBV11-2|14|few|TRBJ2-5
TGTGCCAGCAGCCGCGGACTAGCGGGAGGGCCCCAGTACTTC
CASSRGLAGGPQYF
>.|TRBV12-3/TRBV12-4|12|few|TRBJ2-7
TGTGCCAGCAGGAGGGGGAGGCGGGAGCAGTACTTC
CASRRGRREQYF
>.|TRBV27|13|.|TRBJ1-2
TGTGCCAGCAGTCCGAGGGGGAACTATGGCTACACCTTC
CASSPRGNYGYTF
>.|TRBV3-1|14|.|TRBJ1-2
TGTGCCAGCAGCCCCTTCGGGGGGGAGAGTGGCTACACCTTC
CASSPFGGESGYTF
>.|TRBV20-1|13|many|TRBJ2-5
TGCAGTGCTAGAGATGAGGGTTTAGAGACCCAGTACTTC
CSARDEGLETQYF
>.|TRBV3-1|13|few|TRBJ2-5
TGTGCCAGCAGCCCCTCGTCGCAAGAGACCCAGTACTTC
CASSPSSQETQYF
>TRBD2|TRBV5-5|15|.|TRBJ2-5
TGTGTCAGCAGTTGGAGCGGGAGTTGGGAAGAGACCCAGTACTTC
CVSSWSGSWEETQYF
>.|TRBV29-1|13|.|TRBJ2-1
TGCAGCGTTGAATCGGTCACCTACAATGAGCAGTTCTTC
CSVESVTYNEQFF
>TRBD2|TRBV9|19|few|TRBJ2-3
TGTGCCAGCAGCGTAGGACTAGCGGGAGGGGTGAGCTTCACAGATACGCAGTATTTT
CASSVGLAGGVSFTDTQYF
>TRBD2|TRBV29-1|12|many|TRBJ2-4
TGCAGCGTTGAAGCTGGGGAGGGGATTCAGTACTTC
CSVEAGEGIQYF
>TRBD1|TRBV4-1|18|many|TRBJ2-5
TGCGCCAGCAGCCAAGAGCCTCCGGGACAGGGGATTCAAGAGACCCAGTACTTC
CASSQEPPGQGIQETQYF